The following is a TCR beta chain sequence with its context. The data are from a study of cytomegalovirus exposure and HLA in healthy donors. Germline V gene lookup returns CDR1 SGDLS and CDR2 YYNGEE. V lost 3 bases to trimming and J lost 8 bases; unmatched junction nucleotides: 5. The CDR3 has 14 amino acids. With 60 Vbeta and 13 Jbeta primers, the PCR was carried out. The table came from immunoSEQ multiplex PCR; TCRdb's copy has only in-frame clones and leaves some out. Of about 160,000 clones in the sample, more than 75% are singletons; the top ten hold roughly 2.2%. The chain uses TRBV9 and TRBJ2-2; 9 bases line up with TRBD1. Sequenced material: PBMCs. The TCR was taken from a man aged 18-30 years in good health and CMV-seropositive. As DNA, the CDR3 is TGTGCCAGCAGCGGGGACAGGGTCAGAGGGGAGCTGTTTTTT. It is translated as CASSGDRVRGELFF.